Below are 2 T cell receptor beta chains sequenced from a single sample in a study of T cell responses to AZD1222 COVID-19 vaccine. TCRdb keeps only in-frame clones here, not all; method: immunoSEQ multiplex PCR. The sample includes about 74,000 clones, approximately 89% of them seen just once. The specimen was peripheral blood, collected 28 days after the second AZD1222 dose. These receptors were obtained from an adult who received the AZD1222 COVID-19 vaccine.

CDR3: CASSPTTGTRSYEQYF. The CDR3 coding sequence is TGTGCCAGCAGTCCTACCACCGGGACTAGATCCTACGAGCAGTACTTC. This chain connects TRBV3-1 (or the pseudogene TRBV3-2) to TRBJ2-7; 8 bases agree with TRBD2. V lost 6 bases to trimming and J lost 1 base; unmatched junction nucleotides: 11. Germline V gene data show CDR1 as LGHDT and CDR2 as YNNKEL (reference sequence). The CDR3 loop spans 16 amino acids.

The chain combines TRBV11-3 with TRBJ2-1, with D possibly being TRBD1 (7 bases). CDR1 is SGHNT, CDR2 YENEEA, per germline. Trimming left V 2 bases short and J 2 bases short, with 13 bases between. This CDR3 has 16 amino acids. The CDR3 DNA is TGTGCCAGCAGCTTACAGGGGGGCGGAGCCTACAATGAGCAGTTCTTC. Translating gives CASSLQGGGAYNEQFF. The entire variable domain, with the rest obtained from reference TRBV11-3 and TRBJ2-1, is as follows: EAGVVQSPRYKIIEKKQPVAFWCNPISGHNTLYWYLQNLGQGPELLIRYENEEAVDDSQLPKDRFSAERLKGVDSTLKIQPAELGDSAVYLCASSLQGGGAYNEQFFGPGTRLTVL.